These 15 T cell receptor beta chains share one sample of origin, sequenced in a study of blood T cell repertoires in COVID-19. Assay: immunoSEQ multiplex PCR; the TCRdb copy retains only in-frame clones and omits some. The sample carries approximately 29,000 clones, around 72% recorded once. Sequenced: peripheral blood. Every receptor here comes from a boy aged 2 to 10 with active or convalescent COVID-19.

The V call is TRBV24-1, the J call TRBJ2-7; 8 bases match TRBD2. Germline trimming cut 4 bases from V and 7 bases from J; bases unmatched to any gene: 5. This CDR3 has 13 residues. CDR1 and CDR2 from the germline V gene are KGHDR and SFDVKD. The CDR3 DNA sequence: TGTGCCACCAGTGACGCCGGCGGGGGGGAGCAGTACTTC. Translating it yields CATSDAGGGEQYF.

This clone has only a few counts. The chain employs TRBV10-3 and TRBJ2-3; 12 bases match TRBD2. With V trimmed by 5 bases and J by 5 bases, 5 bases remained unmatched. The CDR3 totals 15 residues. CDR1 is ENHRY and CDR2 is SYGVKD in the germline V gene. As DNA, the CDR3 is TGTGCCATCAGTCTAGCGGGAGGGCATGGAGATACGCAGTATTTT. Its translation is CAISLAGGHGDTQYF.

The chain couples TRBV7-2 to TRBJ2-1; D perhaps matches TRBD1 (6 bases). The V end lost 7 bases, the J end lost 4 bases, and 14 bases lay between the germline ends. This CDR3 is built from 14 residues. Per the germline V gene, CDR1 is SGHTA and CDR2 is FQGNSA. The CDR3 region is CASKQGTQYNEQFF. The CDR3 nucleotides read TGTGCCAGCAAACAGGGTACCCAATACAATGAGCAGTTCTTC.

The chain uses TRBV9 and TRBJ2-5; 7 bases are shared with TRBD1. This CDR3 spans 14 amino acids. The V segment lost 3 bases and the J segment 2 bases; nucleotides outside the gene matches: 4. Germline V gives CDR1 SGDLS, CDR2 YYNGEE. The CDR3, as DNA: TGTGCCAGCAGCGAGGGACAGAGACAAGAGACCCAGTACTTC. This encodes CASSEGQRQETQYF.

V gene TRBV28 combines with J gene TRBJ2-5, with 9 bases that match TRBD1. V was pared by 1 base and J by 5 bases, with 5 bases of the junction left unmatched. The germline V gene has CDR1 MDHEN and CDR2 SYDVKM. The CDR3 has 15 residues. For the CDR3, the DNA is TGTGCCAGCAGTTTATACAGGGGGCTAAGTGAGACCCAGTACTTC. Translated: CASSLYRGLSETQYF.

This clone has more than one count but fewer than ten. The chain employs TRBV5-1 and TRBJ2-7; the match to TRBD2 covers 9 bases. Germline V gene lookup returns CDR1 SGHRS and CDR2 YFSETQ. The CDR3 length is 15 residues. Losses at the gene ends were 4 bases for V and 0 bases for J; bases not matched to a gene: 5. The CDR3 loop is CASSRLAEDSYEQYF. CDR3 nucleotides: TGCGCCAGCAGCAGACTAGCGGAGGACTCCTACGAGCAGTACTTC.

V gene TRBV30 combines with J gene TRBJ2-6; TRBD1 might be the D (6 bases). CDR3 size: 17 residues. Germline lookup yields CDR1 GTSNPN and CDR2 SVGIG (reference sequence). Trimming left V 0 bases short and J 2 bases short, with 14 bases between. This CDR3 is CAWSVFEGVAGANVLTF. CDR3 coding DNA: TGTGCCTGGAGTGTATTTGAGGGGGTGGCTGGGGCCAACGTCCTGACTTTC.

This clone has just one count. The rearrangement uses TRBV28 and TRBJ1-3; D may be TRBD1 (5 bases). Trimming shortened V by 5 bases and J by 4 bases, and 18 bases separated the two germline ends. This CDR3 contains 16 residues. Germline V gene sequence: CDR1 MDHEN, CDR2 SYDVKM. In nucleotides, the CDR3 is TGTGCCAGCAGTCCCTACCCACTTCGACAGGGAAACACCATATATTTT. Its translation: CASSPYPLRQGNTIYF.

The chain couples TRBV4-2 to TRBJ1-2; TRBD1 matches at 9 bases. The CDR3 totals 14 residues. CDR1 LGHNA and CDR2 YNFKEQ come from the germline V gene. V dropped 4 bases and J dropped 8; count of bases not matched to a gene: 8. The CDR3 reads CASSLDRGSGGYTF. The CDR3 DNA is TGTGCCAGCAGCCTGGACAGGGGATCGGGAGGCTACACCTTC.

The chain carries TRBV4-1 and TRBJ1-5; 7 bases are a match to TRBD1. The germline gives CDR1 MGHRA, CDR2 YSYEKL. V lost 0 bases, J lost 5 bases, and 4 bases stayed unmatched. The CDR3 runs 15 residues. CDR3 protein: CASSQDLQGYQPQHF. The CDR3 bases are TGCGCCAGCAGCCAAGATTTACAGGGGTATCAGCCCCAGCATTTT.

V and J are TRBV28 and TRBJ1-5; D not certain. This CDR3 has 11 residues. Germline CDR1 and CDR2: MDHEN and SYDVKM. V was clipped by 8 bases and J by 5 bases, with 7 bases between them. CDR3 nucleotide sequence: TGTGCCAGCGCGGGAGATCAGCCCCAGCATTTT. Translated: CASAGDQPQHF.

The V call is TRBV3-1 (or the pseudogene TRBV3-2), the J call TRBJ2-7; 7 bases map to TRBD1. CDR1 and CDR2 from the germline V gene are LGHDT and YNNKEL (reference sequence). Trimming at V came to 3 bases and at J to 1 base, leaving 9 bases not matched to a gene. This CDR3 is 16 amino acids long. CDR3 nucleotide sequence: TGTGCCAGCAGCCAGAAACGGACAGGCCCTTCCTACGAGCAGTACTTC. The encoded protein is CASSQKRTGPSYEQYF.

The CDR3 bases are TGTGCCAGCAGCCAAGATGGCAGGACCCAGTACTTC. Translating it yields CASSQDGRTQYF. The chain recombines TRBV14 with TRBJ2-5; D ambiguous. CDR3 size: 12 residues. The germline gives CDR1 SGHDN, CDR2 FVKESK. The V end was cut by 0 bases, the J end by 7 bases, with 6 bases between.

This clone was seen once. V is TRBV29-1 and J is TRBJ1-2; 7 bases line up with TRBD1. Trimming at V came to 4 bases and at J to 3 bases, leaving 17 bases not matched to a gene. CDR3 length: 17 amino acids. The germline CDR1 and CDR2 sequences are SQVTM and ANQGSEA. CDR3 coding DNA: TGCAGCGTTGTAGGTTGGAGTGACAGGGACGCTGACTATGGCTACACCTTC. It encodes CSVVGWSDRDADYGYTF.

This chain uses TRBV6-5 with TRBJ1-2, with D possibly TRBD1 on 5 matching bases. The V end was cut by 4 bases, the J end by 4 bases, with 13 bases between. CDR3 size: 14 residues. Germline loops: CDR1 MNHEY, CDR2 SVGAGI. The CDR3 reads CASSFRRGTYGYTF. The DNA of the CDR3 is TGTGCCAGCAGTTTCCGGAGGGGAACCTATGGCTACACCTTC.